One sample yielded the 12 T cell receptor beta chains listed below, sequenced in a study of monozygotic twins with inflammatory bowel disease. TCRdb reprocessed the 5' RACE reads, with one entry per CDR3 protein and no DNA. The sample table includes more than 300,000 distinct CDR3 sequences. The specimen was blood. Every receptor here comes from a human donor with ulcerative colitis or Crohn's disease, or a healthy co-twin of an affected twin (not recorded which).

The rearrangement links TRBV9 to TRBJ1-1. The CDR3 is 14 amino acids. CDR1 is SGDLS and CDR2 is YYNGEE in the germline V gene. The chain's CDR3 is CASSQDIMNTEAFF.

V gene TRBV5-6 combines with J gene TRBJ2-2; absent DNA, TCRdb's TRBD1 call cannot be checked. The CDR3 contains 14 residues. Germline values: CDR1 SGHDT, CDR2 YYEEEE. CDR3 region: CASSTGTSEGELFF.

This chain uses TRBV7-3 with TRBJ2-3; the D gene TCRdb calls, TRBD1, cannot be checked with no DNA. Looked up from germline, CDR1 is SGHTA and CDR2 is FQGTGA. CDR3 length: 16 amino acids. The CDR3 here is CASSPLGGGGTDTQYF.

CDR3 in amino acids: CASSLQQEAFF. The chain is built from TRBV7-9 and TRBJ1-1. CDR1 and CDR2 (germline): SEHNR, FQNEAQ (reference sequence). This CDR3 is 11 amino acids long.

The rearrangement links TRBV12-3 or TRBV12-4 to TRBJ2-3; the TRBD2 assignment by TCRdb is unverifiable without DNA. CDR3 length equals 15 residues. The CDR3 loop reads CASTKALIFTDTQYF.

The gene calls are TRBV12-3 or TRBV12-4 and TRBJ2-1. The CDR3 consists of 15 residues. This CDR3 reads CASRYTTSSYNEQFF.

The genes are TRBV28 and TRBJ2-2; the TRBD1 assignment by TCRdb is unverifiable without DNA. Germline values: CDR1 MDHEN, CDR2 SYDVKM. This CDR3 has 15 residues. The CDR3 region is CASSRTEATAGELFF.

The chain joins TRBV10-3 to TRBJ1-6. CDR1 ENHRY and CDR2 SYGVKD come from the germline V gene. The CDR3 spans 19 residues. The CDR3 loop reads CAISELGGRGSQRRSPLHF.

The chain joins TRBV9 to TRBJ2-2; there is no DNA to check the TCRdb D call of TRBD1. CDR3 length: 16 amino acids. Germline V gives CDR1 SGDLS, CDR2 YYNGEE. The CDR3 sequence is CASSVPPLGAVWELFF. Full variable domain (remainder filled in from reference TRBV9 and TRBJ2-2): DSGVTQTPKHLITATGQRVTLRCSPRSGDLSVYWYQQSLDQGLQFLIQYYNGEERAKGNILERFSAQQFPDLHSELNLSSLELGDSALYFCASSVPPLGAVWELFFGEGSRLTVL.

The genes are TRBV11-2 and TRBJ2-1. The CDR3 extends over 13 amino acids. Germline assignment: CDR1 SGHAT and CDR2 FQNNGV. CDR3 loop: CASSLEVRVEQFF.

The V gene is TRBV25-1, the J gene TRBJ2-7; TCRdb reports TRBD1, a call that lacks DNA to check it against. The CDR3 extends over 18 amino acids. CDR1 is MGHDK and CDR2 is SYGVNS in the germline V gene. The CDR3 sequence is CASSPHVWGQGETGEQYF.

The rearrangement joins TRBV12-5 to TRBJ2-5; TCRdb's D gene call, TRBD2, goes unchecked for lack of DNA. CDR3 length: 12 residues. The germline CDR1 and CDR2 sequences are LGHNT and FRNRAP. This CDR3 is CASGPRLAVKHF.